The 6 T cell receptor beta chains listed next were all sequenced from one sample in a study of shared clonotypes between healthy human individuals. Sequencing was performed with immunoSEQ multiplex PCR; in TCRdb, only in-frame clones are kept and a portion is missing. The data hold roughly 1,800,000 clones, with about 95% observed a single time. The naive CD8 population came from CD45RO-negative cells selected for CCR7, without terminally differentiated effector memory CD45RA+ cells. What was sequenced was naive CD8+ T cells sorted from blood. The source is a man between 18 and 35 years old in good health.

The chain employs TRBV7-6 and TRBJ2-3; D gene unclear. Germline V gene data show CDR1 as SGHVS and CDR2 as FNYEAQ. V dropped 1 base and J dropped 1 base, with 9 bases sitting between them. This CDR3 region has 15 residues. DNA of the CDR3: TGTGCCAGCAGCTTAGGTTCCATACGCACAGATACGCAGTATTTT. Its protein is CASSLGSIRTDTQYF.

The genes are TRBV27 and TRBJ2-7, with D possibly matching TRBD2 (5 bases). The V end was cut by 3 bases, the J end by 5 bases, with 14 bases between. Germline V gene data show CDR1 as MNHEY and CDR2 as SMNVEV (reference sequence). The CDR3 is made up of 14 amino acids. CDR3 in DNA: TGTGCCAGCAGTTTCACTAGTTTATACGACGAGCAGTACTTC. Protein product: CASSFTSLYDEQYF.

The CDR3 loop reads CASSLTLAGREAFF. The CDR3 DNA sequence: TGTGCCAGCAGCTTGACCCTGGCAGGACGGGAAGCTTTCTTT. The chain couples TRBV7-9 to TRBJ1-1; D gene ambiguous. V shed 3 bases and J shed 8 bases, with 16 bases lying between them. The V gene's germline CDR1 is SEHNR and CDR2 FQNEAQ (reference sequence). The length of the CDR3 is 14 residues.

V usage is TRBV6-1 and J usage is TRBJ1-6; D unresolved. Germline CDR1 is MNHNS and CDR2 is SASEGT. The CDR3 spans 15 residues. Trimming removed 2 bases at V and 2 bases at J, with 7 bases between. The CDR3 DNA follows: TGTGCCAGCAGTGAAAAGAAGCCCTATAATTCACCCCTCCACTTT. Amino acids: CASSEKKPYNSPLHF.

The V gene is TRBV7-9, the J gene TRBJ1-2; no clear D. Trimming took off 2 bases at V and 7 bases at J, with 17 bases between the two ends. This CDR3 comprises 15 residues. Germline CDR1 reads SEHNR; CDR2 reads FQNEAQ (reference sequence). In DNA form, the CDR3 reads TGTGCCAGCAGCTTATCCCTGGCGGGCGGGCTTGGCTACACCTTC. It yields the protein CASSLSLAGGLGYTF.

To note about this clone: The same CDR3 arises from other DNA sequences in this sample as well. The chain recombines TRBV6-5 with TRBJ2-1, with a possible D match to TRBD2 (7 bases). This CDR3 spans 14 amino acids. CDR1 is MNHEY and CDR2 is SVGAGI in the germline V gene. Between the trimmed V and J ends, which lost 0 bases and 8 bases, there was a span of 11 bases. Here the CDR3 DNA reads TGTGCCAGCAGTTACTCAGGGGGAGGGGATGAGCAGTTCTTC. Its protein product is CASSYSGGGDEQFF.